The clone carrying this T cell receptor beta chain came up many times. This sample is drawn from a study of spatial heterogeneity in lung cancer. Regarding time point: sample taken at primary tumor resection. Donation came from over 60 patients with untreated early-stage non-small cell lung cancer. Germline CDR1 and CDR2: SGHRS and YFSETQ. V shed 4 bases, J shed 8 bases, and the junction held 10 bases outside the gene matches. CDR3 length: 17 residues. TCRdb reanalysed the 5' RACE reads using MiXCR and keeps one entry per CDR3 protein. The sample lists tens of thousands of distinct CDR3 sequences, 7.5% occurring once.

The receptor was isolated from a male donor with early-stage non-small cell lung cancer. This chain connects TRBV5-1 to TRBJ2-1; 15 bases are a match to TRBD2. The sample was PBMCs, taken at surgery. In DNA form, the CDR3 reads TGCGCCAGCAGCCCGGGGACTAGCGGGGGGTCCCGGGATGAGCAGTTCTTC. This translates into CASSPGTSGGSRDEQFF.